This T cell receptor beta chain appears in the sequencing data of a study of CD8+ T cells in alopecia areata. Overall study context: Tofacitinib continued for 6 to 18 months and was then withheld for 6 months.

Sample treatment: oral pan-JAK inhibitor, 5-10 mg twice daily. Researchers gathered lesional scalp punch biopsies and peripheral blood from patients with alopecia areata. Cell sorting was applied to PBMCs, and CD4+ and CD8+ T cells were collected. The germline CDR1 and CDR2 sequences are SQVTM and ANQGSEA. With V trimmed by 7 bases and J by 0 bases, 3 bases remained unmatched. The CDR3 has 13 residues. A note on this clone: Other nucleotide sequences in the sample specify the same CDR3.

Following RNA extraction, reverse transcription yielded cDNA that acted as the sequencing template. TCRdb keeps only in-frame clones here, not all; method: immunoSEQ multiplex PCR. The table has roughly 280,000 clones, 60% seen once; the top ten hold around 0.92%. The TCR comes from a human donor with alopecia areata. The starting material was CD4+ T cells sorted from blood, obtained at week 52, from a patient treated with tofacitinib. The chain uses TRBV29-1 and TRBJ1-1, with 9 bases that match TRBD1. In DNA form, the CDR3 reads TGCAGCGCGGGACAGGGATTGAACACTGAAGCTTTCTTT. Protein sequence: CSAGQGLNTEAFF. The whole variable domain, remainder taken from reference TRBV29-1 and TRBJ1-1, is SAVISQKPSRDICQRGTSLTIQCQVDSQVTMMFWYRQQPGQSLTLIATANQGSEATYESGFVIDKFPISRPNLTFSTLTVSNMSPEDSSIYLCSAGQGLNTEAFFGQGTRLTVV.